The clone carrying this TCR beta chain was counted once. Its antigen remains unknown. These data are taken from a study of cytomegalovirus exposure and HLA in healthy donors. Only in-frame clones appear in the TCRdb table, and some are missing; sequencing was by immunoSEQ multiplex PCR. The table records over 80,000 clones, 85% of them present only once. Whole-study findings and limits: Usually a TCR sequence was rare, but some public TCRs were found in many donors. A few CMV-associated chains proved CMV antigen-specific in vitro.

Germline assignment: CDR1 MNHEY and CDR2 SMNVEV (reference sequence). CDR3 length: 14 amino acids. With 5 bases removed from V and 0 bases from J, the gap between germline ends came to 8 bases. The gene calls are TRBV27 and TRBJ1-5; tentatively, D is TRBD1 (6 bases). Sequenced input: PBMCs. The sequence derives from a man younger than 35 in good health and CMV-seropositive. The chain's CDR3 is CASSGQYSNQPQHF. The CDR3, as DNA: TGTGCCAGCAGTGGACAGTATAGCAATCAGCCCCAGCATTTT.